This T cell receptor beta chain emerged from a study of CD8 T cells in ankylosing spondylitis (dated by TCRdb to 2015 to 2018). Study-wide context: The study set out to find disease-linked TCR variants by profiling T cell receptor beta repertoires in ankylosing spondylitis patients and healthy donors. The full study cohort comprised some 27 ankylosing spondylitis patients and 110 or so healthy donors. Peripheral blood was sampled, and synovial fluid was also collected from ankylosing spondylitis patients. What the work shows at the level of the full study, not this receptor alone: A TCR beta motif of eight highly homologous amino acid variants appeared characteristic of blood from ankylosing spondylitis patients. Some of the motif variants had been reported before in the synovial fluid and blood of reactive arthritis patients, a finding that suggests common disease-initiation mechanisms. A CD8+ phenotype was shown by the disease-linked clones, which were found at relatively low frequencies in peripheral blood. Significant enrichment of the disease-linked clones was reported in matched synovial fluid samples from ankylosing spondylitis patients.

This clonotype showed up many times. Its binding antigen is unknown. No base quality information exists; no much larger clone differs at one position. TCRdb names Illumina HiSeq 2500 as the instrument used. Quantitative 5'-RACE with molecular barcodes was the method used to prepare the TCR beta libraries. Turning to the authors' computational methods: A new computational method based on a probabilistic model of VDJ rearrangement was used to identify disease-linked TCR variants. TCRdb handled the public reads itself, with Q25 trimming in fastp and clone calling in MiXCR, and kept productive beta chains. Rows are combined by CDR3 protein, so each entry shows the most common genes and DNA. The authors' filters were not applied to this entry. The sample yields roughly 120,000 distinct CDR3 sequences; about 13% were counted once. 2.5% to 3.5% of the sample comes from the top ten. The sequence was collected from a female donor with ankylosing spondylitis or in good health (not recorded which). The source material was blood, either unsorted or a sorted T cell fraction (not recorded which).

The encoded CDR3 is CASRPGTGGLQPQHF. The DNA reads TGTGCCAGCAGACCTGGGACAGGAGGTTTGCAGCCCCAGCATTTT. The rearrangement joined TRBV28 to TRBJ1-5, and 8 junction bases match TRBD1. The CDR3 contains 15 residues, cysteine and phenylalanine counted. The DNA shown is the 45-base CDR3, in frame from base 1. CDR1 and CDR2 are read off the germline V gene as MDHEN and SYDVKM. V trim: 6 bases; J trim: 7 bases; unmatched bases: 11. Here the CDR3 is joined to the reference TRBV28 and TRBJ1-5 genes, and the full variable domain is: DVKVTQSSRYLVKRTGEKVFLECVQDMDHENMFWYRQDPGLGLRLIYFSYDVKMKEKGDIPEGYSVSREKKERFSLILESASTNQTSMYLCASRPGTGGLQPQHFGDGTRLSIL.